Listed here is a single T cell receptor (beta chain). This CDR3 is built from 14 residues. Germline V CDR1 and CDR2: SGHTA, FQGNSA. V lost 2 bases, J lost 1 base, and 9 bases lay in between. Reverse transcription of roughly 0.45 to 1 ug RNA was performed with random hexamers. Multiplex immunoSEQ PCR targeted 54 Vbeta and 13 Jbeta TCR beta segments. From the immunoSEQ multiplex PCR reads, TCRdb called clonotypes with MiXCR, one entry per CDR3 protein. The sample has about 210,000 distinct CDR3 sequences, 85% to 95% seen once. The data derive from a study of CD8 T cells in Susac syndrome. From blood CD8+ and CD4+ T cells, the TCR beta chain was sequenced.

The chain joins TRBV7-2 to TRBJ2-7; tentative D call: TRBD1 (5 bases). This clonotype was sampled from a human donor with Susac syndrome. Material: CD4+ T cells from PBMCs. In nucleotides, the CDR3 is TGTGCCAGCAGCTTACCGACAGTGTCCTACGAGCAGTACTTC. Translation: CASSLPTVSYEQYF.